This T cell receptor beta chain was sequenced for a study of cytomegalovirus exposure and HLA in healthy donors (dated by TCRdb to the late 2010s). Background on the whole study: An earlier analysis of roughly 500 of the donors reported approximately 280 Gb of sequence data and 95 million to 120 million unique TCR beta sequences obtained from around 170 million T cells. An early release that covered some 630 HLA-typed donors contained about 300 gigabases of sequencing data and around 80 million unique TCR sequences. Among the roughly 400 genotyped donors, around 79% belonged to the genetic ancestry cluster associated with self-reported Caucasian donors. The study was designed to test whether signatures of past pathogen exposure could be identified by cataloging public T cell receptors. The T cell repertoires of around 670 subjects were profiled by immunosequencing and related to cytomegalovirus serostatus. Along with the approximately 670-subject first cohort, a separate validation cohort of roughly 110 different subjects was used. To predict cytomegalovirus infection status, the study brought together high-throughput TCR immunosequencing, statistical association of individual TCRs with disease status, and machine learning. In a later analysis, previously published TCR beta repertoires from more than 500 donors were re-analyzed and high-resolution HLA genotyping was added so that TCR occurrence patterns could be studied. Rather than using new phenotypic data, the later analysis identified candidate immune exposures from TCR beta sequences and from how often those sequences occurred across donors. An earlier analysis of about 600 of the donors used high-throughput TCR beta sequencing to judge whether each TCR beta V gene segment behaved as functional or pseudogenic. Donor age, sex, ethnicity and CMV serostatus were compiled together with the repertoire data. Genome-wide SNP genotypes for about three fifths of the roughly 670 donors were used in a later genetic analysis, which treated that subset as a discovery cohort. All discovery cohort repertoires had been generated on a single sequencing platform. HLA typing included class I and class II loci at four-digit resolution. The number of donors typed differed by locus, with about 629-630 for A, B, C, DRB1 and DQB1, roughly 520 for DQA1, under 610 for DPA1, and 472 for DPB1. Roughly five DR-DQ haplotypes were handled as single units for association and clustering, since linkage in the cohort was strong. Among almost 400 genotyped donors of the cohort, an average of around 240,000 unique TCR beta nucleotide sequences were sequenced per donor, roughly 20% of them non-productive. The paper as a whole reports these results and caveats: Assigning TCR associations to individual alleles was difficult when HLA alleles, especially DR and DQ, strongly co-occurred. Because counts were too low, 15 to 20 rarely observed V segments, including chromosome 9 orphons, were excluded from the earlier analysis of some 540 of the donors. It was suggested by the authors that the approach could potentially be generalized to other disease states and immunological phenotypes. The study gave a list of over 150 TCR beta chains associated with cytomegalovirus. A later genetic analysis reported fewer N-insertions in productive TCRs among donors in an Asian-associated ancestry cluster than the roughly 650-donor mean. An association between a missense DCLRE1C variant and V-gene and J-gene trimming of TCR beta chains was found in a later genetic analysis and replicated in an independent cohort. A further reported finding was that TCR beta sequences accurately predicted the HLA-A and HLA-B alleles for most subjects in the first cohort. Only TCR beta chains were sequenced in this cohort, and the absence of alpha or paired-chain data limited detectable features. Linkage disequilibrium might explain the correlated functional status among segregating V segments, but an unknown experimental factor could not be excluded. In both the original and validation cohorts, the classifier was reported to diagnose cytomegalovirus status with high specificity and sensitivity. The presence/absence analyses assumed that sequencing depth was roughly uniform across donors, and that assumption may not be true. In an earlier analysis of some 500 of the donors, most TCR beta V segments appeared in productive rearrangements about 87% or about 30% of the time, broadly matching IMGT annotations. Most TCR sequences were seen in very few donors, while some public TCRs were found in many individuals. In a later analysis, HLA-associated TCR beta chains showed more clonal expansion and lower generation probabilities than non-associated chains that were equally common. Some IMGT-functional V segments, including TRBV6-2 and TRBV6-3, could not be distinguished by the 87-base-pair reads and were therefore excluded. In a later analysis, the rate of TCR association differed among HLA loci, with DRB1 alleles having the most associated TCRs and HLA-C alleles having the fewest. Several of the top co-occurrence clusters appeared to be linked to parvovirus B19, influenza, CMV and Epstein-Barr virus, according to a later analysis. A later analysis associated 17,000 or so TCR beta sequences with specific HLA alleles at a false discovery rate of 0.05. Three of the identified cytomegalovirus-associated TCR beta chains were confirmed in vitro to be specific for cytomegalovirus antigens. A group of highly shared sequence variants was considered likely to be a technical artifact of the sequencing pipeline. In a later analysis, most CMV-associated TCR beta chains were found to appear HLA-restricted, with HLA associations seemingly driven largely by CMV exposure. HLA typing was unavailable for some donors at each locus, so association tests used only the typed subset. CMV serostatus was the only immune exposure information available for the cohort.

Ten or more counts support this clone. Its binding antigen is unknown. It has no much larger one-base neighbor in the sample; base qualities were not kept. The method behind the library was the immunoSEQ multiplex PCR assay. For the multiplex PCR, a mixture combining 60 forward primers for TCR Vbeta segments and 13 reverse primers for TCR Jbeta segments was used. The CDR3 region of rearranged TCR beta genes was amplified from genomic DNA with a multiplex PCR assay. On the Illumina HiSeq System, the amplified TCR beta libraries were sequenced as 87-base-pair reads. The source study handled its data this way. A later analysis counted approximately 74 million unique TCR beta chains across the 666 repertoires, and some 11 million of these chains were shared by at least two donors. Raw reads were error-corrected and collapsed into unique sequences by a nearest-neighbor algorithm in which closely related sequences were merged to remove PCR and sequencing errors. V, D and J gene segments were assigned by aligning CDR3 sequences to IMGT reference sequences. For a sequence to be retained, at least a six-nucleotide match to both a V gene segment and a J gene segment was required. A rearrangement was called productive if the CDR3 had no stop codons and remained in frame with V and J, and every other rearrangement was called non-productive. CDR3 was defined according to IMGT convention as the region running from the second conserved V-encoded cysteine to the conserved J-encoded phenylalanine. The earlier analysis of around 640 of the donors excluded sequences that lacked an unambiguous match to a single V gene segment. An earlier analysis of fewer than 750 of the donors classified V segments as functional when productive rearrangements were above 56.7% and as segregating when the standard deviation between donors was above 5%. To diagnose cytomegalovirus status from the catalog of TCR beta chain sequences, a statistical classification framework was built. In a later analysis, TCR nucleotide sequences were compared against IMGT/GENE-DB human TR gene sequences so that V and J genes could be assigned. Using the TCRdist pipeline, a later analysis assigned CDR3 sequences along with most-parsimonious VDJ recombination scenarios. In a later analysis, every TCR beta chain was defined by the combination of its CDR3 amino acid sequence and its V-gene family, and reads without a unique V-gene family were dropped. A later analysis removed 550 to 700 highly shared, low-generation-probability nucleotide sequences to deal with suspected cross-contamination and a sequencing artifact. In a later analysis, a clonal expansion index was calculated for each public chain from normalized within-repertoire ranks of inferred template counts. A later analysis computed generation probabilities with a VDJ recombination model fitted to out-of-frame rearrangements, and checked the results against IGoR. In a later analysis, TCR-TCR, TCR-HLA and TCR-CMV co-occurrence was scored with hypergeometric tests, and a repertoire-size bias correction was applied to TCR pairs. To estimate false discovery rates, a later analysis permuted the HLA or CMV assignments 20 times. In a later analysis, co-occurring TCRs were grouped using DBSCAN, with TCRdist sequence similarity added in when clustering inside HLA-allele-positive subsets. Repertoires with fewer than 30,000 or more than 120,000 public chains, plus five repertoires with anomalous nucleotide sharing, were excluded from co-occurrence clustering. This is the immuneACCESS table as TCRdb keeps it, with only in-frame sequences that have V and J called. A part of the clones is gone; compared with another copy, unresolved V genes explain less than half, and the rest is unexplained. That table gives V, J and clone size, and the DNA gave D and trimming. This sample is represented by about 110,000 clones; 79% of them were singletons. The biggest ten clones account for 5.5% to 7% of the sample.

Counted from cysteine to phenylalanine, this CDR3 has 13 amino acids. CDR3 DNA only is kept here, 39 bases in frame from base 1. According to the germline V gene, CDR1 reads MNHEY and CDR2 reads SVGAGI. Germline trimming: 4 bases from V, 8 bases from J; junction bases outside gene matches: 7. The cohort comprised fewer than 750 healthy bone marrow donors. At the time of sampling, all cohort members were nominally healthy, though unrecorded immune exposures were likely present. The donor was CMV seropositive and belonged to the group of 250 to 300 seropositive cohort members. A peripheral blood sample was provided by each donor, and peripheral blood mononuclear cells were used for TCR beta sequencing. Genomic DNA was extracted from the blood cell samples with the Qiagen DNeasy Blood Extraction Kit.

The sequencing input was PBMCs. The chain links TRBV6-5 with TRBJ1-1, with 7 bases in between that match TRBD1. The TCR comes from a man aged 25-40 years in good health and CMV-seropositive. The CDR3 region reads CASSLTGVREAFF. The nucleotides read TGTGCCAGCAGTTTAACAGGGGTTCGGGAAGCTTTCTTT.